The clone carrying this T cell receptor beta chain was detected only a few times. Its target is not known. The record originates from a study of T cells after yellow fever vaccination. Study-level background: Each low-cell-number fraction was prepared by means of SMART-Seq v4 Ultra Low Input.

Germline CDR1 reads MNHEY; CDR2 reads SVGAGI. The V and J ends lost 2 bases and 3 bases, in that order; junction bases with no gene match: 4. The CDR3 spans 14 residues. Study-wide results and caveats: Subsequent to the booster, the majority of primary-vaccination clones reappeared (96% CD4, about 90% CD8).

For TCR, cDNA came from 5'RACE template switching, which added a universal primer site and UMIs. Via MiXCR, TCRdb re-called the 5' RACE reads, giving one row per CDR3 protein. The sample lists approximately 300,000 distinct CDR3 sequences; around 6.8% were seen once. This TCR derives from a man younger than 35 who received the YFV17D yellow fever vaccine. The sequencing here drew on PBMCs, taken around 45 days after the first yellow fever vaccination. The chain links TRBV6-5 to TRBJ2-7; 7 nucleotides line up with TRBD2. CDR3 protein: CASSYGWGGYEQYF. The CDR3 DNA reads TGTGCCAGCAGTTACGGTTGGGGGGGCTACGAGCAGTACTTC.